Listed below are T cell receptor beta chains from one sample, sequenced in a study of T cell responses to AZD1222 COVID-19 vaccine. Using immunoSEQ multiplex PCR, the repertoire was profiled, and TCRdb retains in-frame clones only, with some absent. The data show 70,000 to 95,000 clones, roughly 90% seen once. This specimen was peripheral blood, taken 28 days after the second AZD1222 dose. These receptors were obtained from an adult who received the AZD1222 COVID-19 vaccine. CDR3s include the opening cysteine and the closing phenylalanine or tryptophan. The D gene is left open where the match is weak. Where a row states a size, it is once, few, many or the class of an expanded clone; other rows omit it.

>-|TRBV6-4|TRBJ1-5|-
TGTGCCAGCAGTGACCCGTGGACTCGGGGCGGGTTTAGCAATCAGCCCCAGCATTTT
CASSDPWTRGGFSNQPQHF
>-|TRBV28|TRBJ2-1|-
TGTGCCAGCGCGGCGGGATATGCAGGGGGTGGATATGAGCAGTTCTTC
CASAAGYAGGGYEQFF
>-|TRBV3-1/TRBV3-2|TRBJ1-4|-
TGTGCCAGCAGCCAGGACGGCGGGGTGATTTTT
CASSQDGGVIF
>once|TRBV30|TRBJ1-1|-
TGTGCCTGGAGTGGGGGAGTGAACACTGAAGCTTTCTTT
CAWSGGVNTEAFF
>-|TRBV4-1|TRBJ2-7|-
TGCGCCAGCAGCCAACTAGCCAGTTACTACGAGCAGTACTTC
CASSQLASYYEQYF
>-|TRBV29-1|TRBJ1-3|-
TGCGCCCTGCGGGGAAACTCTGGAAACACCATATATTTT
CALRGNSGNTIYF
>-|TRBV25-1|TRBJ1-4|TRBD1
TGTGCCAGCAGTGACCCCCGGGACAGGGAAAAACTGTTTTTT
CASSDPRDREKLFF
>-|TRBV28|TRBJ1-2|TRBD1
TGTGCCAGCAGTTCGGGACAGGGAGAAAACTATGGCTACACCTTC
CASSSGQGENYGYTF
>once|TRBV30|TRBJ2-7|TRBD2
TGTGCCTGGAGTGCCCGCCGAACTAGCGGGAGTATAGAGAAGCAGTACTTC
CAWSARRTSGSIEKQYF
>-|TRBV7-8|TRBJ1-1|TRBD1
TGTGCCAGCAGCTTAGGTCCCCAGGGGGTAGGAACTGAAGCTTTCTTT
CASSLGPQGVGTEAFF
>-|TRBV24-1|TRBJ1-2|TRBD1
TGTGCCACCAGTGACCCGACAGGGGGGGACTATGGCTACACCTTC
CATSDPTGGDYGYTF
>-|TRBV28|TRBJ2-1|-
TGTGCCAGCAGTTTATACCCGACCTATCGGGTTAGAGAGGAGCAGTTCTTC
CASSLYPTYRVREEQFF
>-|TRBV30|TRBJ2-7|TRBD1
TGTGCCTGGGGGGGACAGCCGACCTACGAGCAGTACTTC
CAWGGQPTYEQYF
>-|TRBV18|TRBJ1-1|-
TGTGCCAGCTCACCCCGGCAGGGAACTGAAGCTTTCTTT
CASSPRQGTEAFF
>-|TRBV7-3|TRBJ2-7|-
TGTGCCAGCAGCTTAACCCACTTAGATAGCGAGCAGTACTTC
CASSLTHLDSEQYF
>-|TRBV6-5|TRBJ1-2|-
TGTGCCAGCAGTTACTCGATCCATCCAGGGAGGGATGGCTACACCTTC
CASSYSIHPGRDGYTF
>-|TRBV5-1|TRBJ2-7|TRBD2
TGCGCCAGCAGCAATCCTGCTAGCGGGAGGAGCTCCTACGAGCAGTACTTC
CASSNPASGRSSYEQYF
>-|TRBV28|TRBJ2-5|TRBD1
TGTGCCAGCAGTCCAGGGGGCGCGGGGACCCAGTACTTC
CASSPGGAGTQYF
>-|TRBV4-1|TRBJ1-1|-
TGCGCCAGCAGCCAAGAACGGGACGGGATATTGAACACTGAAGCTTTCTTT
CASSQERDGILNTEAFF
>-|TRBV18|TRBJ2-7|-
TGTGCCAGCTCACCGGGGGGGGGCATCTACGAGCAGTACTTC
CASSPGGGIYEQYF
>-|TRBV20-1|TRBJ1-4|-
TGCAGTGCTAGTCCTTCGAGTCCTAATGAAAAACTGTTTTTT
CSASPSSPNEKLFF
>-|TRBV27|TRBJ2-7|-
TGTGCCAGCAGTACCCCATACGAGCAGTACTTC
CASSTPYEQYF
>-|TRBV7-9|TRBJ2-4|-
TGTGCCAGCAGCGCGGGATTAGGGGGCTGGGCCAAAAACATTCAGTACTTC
CASSAGLGGWAKNIQYF
>-|TRBV28|TRBJ1-2|-
TGTGCCAGCAGTTTTAGGGGCGCAGGGAACTATGGCTACACCTTC
CASSFRGAGNYGYTF
>-|TRBV6-2/TRBV6-3|TRBJ2-6|-
TGTGCCAGCAGTTGGGCTCCCTCTGGGGCCAACGTCCTGACTTTC
CASSWAPSGANVLTF
>few|TRBV5-1|TRBJ1-1|-
TGCGCCAGCAGTTTTGATGGGGGTGGAAACACTGAAGCTTTCTTT
CASSFDGGGNTEAFF
>-|TRBV2|TRBJ1-3|TRBD1
TGTGCCAGCAGTACAAGGACAGGGATGGGAAACACCATATATTTT
CASSTRTGMGNTIYF
>-|TRBV1|TRBJ2-7|-
TGCACCAGCAGCCAAGATCTGAGGGCTTGGGGCTACGAGCAGTACTTC
CTSSQDLRAWGYEQYF
>-|TRBV5-1|TRBJ2-3|-
TGCGCCAGCAGCTTCCAGGGGGATACGCAGTATTTT
CASSFQGDTQYF
>few|TRBV28|TRBJ2-7|TRBD2
TGTGCCACCTTACTAGCGGGAGGGCACGGCGAGCAGTACTTC
CATLLAGGHGEQYF
>-|TRBV28|TRBJ1-2|-
TGTGCCAGCATCCCGACATGGGCGAACTATGGCTACACCTTC
CASIPTWANYGYTF
>once|TRBV19|TRBJ2-1|TRBD1
TGTGCCAGTAGTATAGATGGGACGGGTTATTCCGGGACAGTCTTATTCTTC
CASSIDGTGYSGTVLFF
>-|TRBV19|TRBJ2-3|TRBD2
TGTGCCAGTAGTATAGCTAGCGGGAGCACAGATACGCAGTATTTT
CASSIASGSTDTQYF
>-|TRBV6-2/TRBV6-3|TRBJ1-5|-
TGTGCCAGCAGTTACGGACAGAGCCAGCCCCAGCATTTT
CASSYGQSQPQHF
>-|TRBV7-2|TRBJ2-5|-
TGTGCCAGCAGCTCCGATCAGGGGAGGGAGACCCAGTACTTC
CASSSDQGRETQYF
>-|TRBV2|TRBJ1-3|-
TGTGCCAGCAACGGGGGGCAAGCTGGAAACACCATATATTTT
CASNGGQAGNTIYF